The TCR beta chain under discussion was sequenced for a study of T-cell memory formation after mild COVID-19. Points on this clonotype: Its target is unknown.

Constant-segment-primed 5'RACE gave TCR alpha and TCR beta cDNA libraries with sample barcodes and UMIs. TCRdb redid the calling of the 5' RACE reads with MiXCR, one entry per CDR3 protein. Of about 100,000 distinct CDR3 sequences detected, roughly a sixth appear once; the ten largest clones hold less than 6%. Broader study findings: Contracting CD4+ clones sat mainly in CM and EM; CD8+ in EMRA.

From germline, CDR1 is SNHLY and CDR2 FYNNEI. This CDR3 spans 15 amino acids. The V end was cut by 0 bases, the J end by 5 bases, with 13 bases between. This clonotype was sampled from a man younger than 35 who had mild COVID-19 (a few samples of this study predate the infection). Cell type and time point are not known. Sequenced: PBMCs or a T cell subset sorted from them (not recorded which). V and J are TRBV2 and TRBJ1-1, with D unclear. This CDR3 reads CASSEALVQWTEAFF. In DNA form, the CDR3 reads TGTGCCAGCAGTGAAGCGCTTGTTCAGTGGACTGAAGCTTTCTTT.